This entry lists 22 T cell receptor beta chains sequenced from one sample in a study of CD8 T cells in Susac syndrome. The authors reverse transcribed roughly 0.5 to 1 ug RNA with random hexamers. TCRdb independently ran MiXCR on the immunoSEQ multiplex PCR reads; one entry per CDR3 protein. The sample shows about 180,000 distinct CDR3 sequences, 95% to 97% of them seen only once. The sequencing sample was made of CD4+ T cells from PBMCs. The receptors derive from a human donor with Susac syndrome.

The gene calls are TRBV6-2 or TRBV6-3 and TRBJ1-2, with D unresolved. V was trimmed by 5 bases and J by 4 bases, leaving 14 bases between them. Germline lookup yields CDR1 MNHEY and CDR2 SVGEGT. The CDR3 loop spans 14 amino acids. For the CDR3, the DNA is TGTGCCAGCAGTCGCTCGACATCAGCCTATGGCTACACCTTC. This translates into CASSRSTSAYGYTF.

The V gene is TRBV7-2, the J gene TRBJ2-3, with a possible D match to TRBD2 (5 bases). Germline CDR1 and CDR2: SGHTA and FQGNSA. This CDR3 has 14 amino acids. Trimming removed 2 bases from V and 2 bases from J, with 8 bases in between. Here the CDR3 reads CASSLSLATDTQYF. As DNA, the CDR3 is TGTGCCAGCAGCTTAAGCCTAGCCACAGATACGCAGTATTTT. Combining the CDR3 with reference TRBV7-2 and TRBJ2-3 gives the whole variable domain GAGVSQSPSNKVTEKGKDVELRCDPISGHTALYWYRQSLGQGLEFLIYFQGNSAPDKSGLPSDRFSAERTGGSVSTLTIQRTQQEDSAVYLCASSLSLATDTQYFGPGTRLTVL.

The chain couples TRBV15 to TRBJ2-6; possible D gene TRBD1, 5 bases. The V end lost 0 bases, the J end lost 0 bases, and 9 bases lay between the germline ends. Germline-derived CDR1 and CDR2 are LNHNV and YYDKDF (reference sequence). The CDR3 runs to 17 residues. This chain's CDR3 is CATSRETGDSGANVLTF. CDR3 bases: TGTGCCACCAGCAGAGAAACAGGAGACTCTGGGGCCAACGTCCTGACTTTC.

This clonotype was seen only once. This chain links TRBV4-1 with TRBJ1-2; D unclear. This CDR3 comprises 14 residues. V was cut by 1 base and J by 5 bases, with 11 bases left in between. Per the germline V gene, CDR1 is MGHRA and CDR2 is YSYEKL. The CDR3 is CASSQVAAPYGYTF. In nucleotides, the CDR3 is TGCGCCAGCAGCCAAGTGGCGGCTCCATATGGCTACACCTTC.

The CDR3 DNA is TGTGCCAGCAGCTTAGCGGCGGGGTTTGGCGGTGAGCAGTTCTTC. Residues: CASSLAAGFGGEQFF. The chain combines TRBV7-2 with TRBJ2-1; possibly TRBD2 for D (6 bases). The germline gives CDR1 SGHTA, CDR2 FQGNSA. V gave up 0 bases and J gave up 9 bases, with 15 bases separating them. The CDR3 loop spans 15 amino acids.

The chain combines TRBV5-4 with TRBJ2-5, with a tentative D call TRBD2 (7 bases). Germline values: CDR1 SGHNT, CDR2 YYREEE (reference sequence). The CDR3 runs 21 residues. Trimming stripped 0 bases from V and 5 bases from J, with 32 bases between. CDR3 amino acids: CASSLVEGRVVGGLIFETQYF. The CDR3 DNA sequence: TGTGCCAGCAGCTTGGTCGAGGGGCGGGTAGTGGGGGGGCTCATCTTCGAGACCCAGTACTTC.

The V and J genes are TRBV15 and TRBJ2-3, with D hard to call. Germline lookup yields CDR1 LNHNV and CDR2 YYDKDF (reference sequence). V was clipped by 0 bases and J by 7 bases, with 8 bases between them. The CDR3 contains 13 residues. The CDR3 DNA reads as TGTGCCACCAGCAGAGATTTGATGAATACGCAGTATTTT. It encodes CATSRDLMNTQYF.

The chain couples TRBV29-1 to TRBJ1-4; 8 nucleotides match TRBD1. Trimming removed 6 bases from V and 8 bases from J; junction bases left unmatched: 11. Per germline, CDR1 SQVTM and CDR2 ANQGSEA. The CDR3 spans 14 residues. The DNA for the CDR3 is TGCAGCGTCAGTGGGACAGGCCGGGGGGAAAAACTGTTTTTT. It specifies CSVSGTGRGEKLFF.

CDR3 protein: CAWLSYLDPAGAFF. CDR3 in DNA: TGTGCCTGGTTATCGTACTTGGACCCTGCCGGCGCTTTCTTT. The chain has TRBV30 and TRBJ1-1; D is uncertain. The length of the CDR3 is 14 residues. V was clipped by 5 bases and J by 11 bases, with 24 bases between them. Germline V lookup: CDR1 GTSNPN, CDR2 SVGIG (reference sequence).

The genes are TRBV9 and TRBJ2-2; no definite D call. Trimming removed 2 bases at V and 1 base at J, with 6 bases between. Looked up from germline, CDR1 is SGDLS and CDR2 is YYNGEE. This CDR3 has 14 amino acids. Here the CDR3 DNA reads TGTGCCAGCAGCGTCAGCCTGAACACCGGGGAGCTGTTTTTT. Translated, it gives CASSVSLNTGELFF.

The CDR3, as DNA: TGCAGTGCTAGGTCCCTCTCCTACAATGAGCAGTTCTTC. Amino acids: CSARSLSYNEQFF. This chain joins TRBV20-1 and TRBJ2-1; D gene ambiguous. V lost 3 bases and J 0 bases, leaving 6 bases between the germline ends. The CDR3 length is 13 residues. Germline CDR1 DFQATT, CDR2 SNEGSKA (reference sequence).

In DNA form, the CDR3 reads TGTGCCAGCAGCCGTCCTCTCCGGACTGCCGACACCTACGAGCAGTACTTC. Translating it yields CASSRPLRTADTYEQYF. V is TRBV6-1 and J is TRBJ2-7; D possibly corresponds to TRBD2 (5 bases). The CDR3 runs 17 residues. Trimming pared 6 bases from V and 2 bases from J, leaving 23 bases between. The V gene's germline CDR1 is MNHNS and CDR2 SASEGT.

The chain combines TRBV28 with TRBJ1-5; D is unclear. V dropped 4 bases and J dropped 3 bases, with 16 bases sitting between them. Per germline, CDR1 MDHEN and CDR2 SYDVKM. CDR3 length equals 16 residues. This CDR3 is CASSSFGIGYNQPQHF. For the CDR3, the DNA is TGTGCCAGCAGTTCCTTCGGGATTGGGTACAATCAGCCCCAGCATTTT.

CDR3 DNA sequence: TGTGCCTGGAGGCCAGGTCGCTCTGGGGCCAACGTCCTGACTTTC. Amino acids: CAWRPGRSGANVLTF. The V call is TRBV30, the J call TRBJ2-6, with no clear D. The germline V and J ends were trimmed by 3 bases and 0 bases, with 9 bases remaining between them. The germline V gene has CDR1 GTSNPN and CDR2 SVGIG (reference sequence). The CDR3 totals 15 residues.

This clonotype was observed a single time. This chain connects TRBV30 to TRBJ2-6; maybe TRBD1 (6 bases). Trimming stripped 5 bases from V and 0 bases from J, with 14 bases between. Germline V lookup: CDR1 GTSNPN, CDR2 SVGIG (reference sequence). This CDR3 spans 16 amino acids. CDR3 residues: CAWGQGMTSGANVLTF. The CDR3 DNA is TGTGCCTGGGGGCAGGGGATGACCTCTGGGGCCAACGTCCTGACTTTC. The full variable domain, its missing parts supplied by reference TRBV30 and TRBJ2-6, is SQTIHQWPATLVQPVGSPLSLECTVEGTSNPNLYWYRQAAGRGLQLLFYSVGIGQISSEVPQNLSASRPQDRQFILSSKKLLLSDSGFYLCAWGQGMTSGANVLTFGAGSRLTVL.

The V and J genes are TRBV6-5 and TRBJ1-1, with D maybe TRBD1 (5 bases). Germline CDR1 MNHEY, CDR2 SVGAGI. The V and J ends lost 5 bases and 4 bases respectively, with 14 bases between them. The CDR3 runs 14 residues. CDR3 protein: CASSPPGRITEAFF. Here the CDR3 DNA reads TGTGCCAGCAGTCCACCGGGACGGATCACTGAAGCTTTCTTT.

This clonotype was seen only once. This chain links TRBV7-2 with TRBJ2-3; D unresolved. The V gene's germline CDR1 is SGHTA and CDR2 FQGNSA. The CDR3 contains 14 residues. V shed 8 bases and J shed 0 bases, with 12 bases lying between them. CDR3 sequence: CASGRLRSTDTQYF. DNA for the CDR3: TGTGCCAGCGGACGGCTGAGAAGCACAGATACGCAGTATTTT.

The chain recombines TRBV29-1 with TRBJ1-1, with 7 bases identical to TRBD1. The ends lost 4 bases at V and 1 base at J; junction bases unmatched: 6. CDR3 length: 14 residues. The V gene's germline CDR1 is SQVTM and CDR2 ANQGSEA. DNA for the CDR3: TGCAGCGTTGGGAGGACAGGCAGGAACACTGAAGCTTTCTTT. This translates into CSVGRTGRNTEAFF. Complete variable domain (other parts from reference TRBV29-1 and TRBJ1-1): SAVISQKPSRDICQRGTSLTIQCQVDSQVTMMFWYRQQPGQSLTLIATANQGSEATYESGFVIDKFPISRPNLTFSTLTVSNMSPEDSSIYLCSVGRTGRNTEAFFGQGTRLTVV.

The CDR3 loop is CASGTGTAGNTIYF. The CDR3 DNA reads as TGTGCCAGCGGAACCGGGACAGCAGGAAACACCATATATTTT. V is TRBV2 and J is TRBJ1-3, with TRBD1 identical over 7 bases. This CDR3 has 14 residues. Trimming took 8 bases from V and 4 from J; bases not matched to a gene: 8. The germline V gene encodes CDR1 SNHLY and CDR2 FYNNEI.

V gene TRBV4-2 combines with J gene TRBJ1-2; 9 bases fit TRBD1. Per germline, CDR1 LGHNA and CDR2 YNFKEQ. The CDR3 is 16 residues long. V lost 2 bases, J lost 2 bases, and 6 bases stayed unmatched. The CDR3 spells CASSQPLGQGNYGYTF. CDR3 in DNA: TGTGCCAGCAGCCAACCCCTGGGACAGGGCAACTATGGCTACACCTTC.

This chain uses TRBV10-2 with TRBJ1-1; D is unresolved. V was pared by 4 bases and J by 3 bases, with 9 bases between. Germline V lookup: CDR1 WSHSY, CDR2 SAAADI. This CDR3 region has 13 residues. The CDR3 region has the DNA TGCGCCAGCAGTGGAACCTGGGACACTGAAGCTTTCTTT. Its translation: CASSGTWDTEAFF.

The chain links TRBV29-1 to TRBJ2-3, with D possibly TRBD2 on 5 matching bases. This CDR3 spans 9 amino acids. Germline loops: CDR1 SQVTM, CDR2 ANQGSEA. The V and J ends lost 6 bases and 14 bases respectively, with 12 bases between them. The CDR3 region is CSVGIPTYF. The CDR3 coding sequence is TGCAGCGTCGGGATCCCGACGTATTTT.